Listed here is a single TCR beta chain. This sample was included in a study of technical replicates of blood from a few donors. Germline CDR1 reads MDHEN; CDR2 reads SYDVKM. This CDR3 comprises 15 residues. The ends lost 2 bases at V and 3 bases at J; junction bases unmatched: 3. The assay was immunoSEQ multiplex PCR, and TCRdb's table has in-frame clones only and misses some. The table includes tens of thousands of clones, approximately 96% detected once. The sequencing sample was made of T cells isolated from PBMCs. The sequence derives from a human donor in good health. This chain joins TRBV28 and TRBJ1-1; 10 bases are shared with TRBD1. The CDR3 DNA reads TGTGCCAGCAGTTTAGGGGACAGGGGTCACACTGAAGCTTTCTTT. Translated, it gives CASSLGDRGHTEAFF.